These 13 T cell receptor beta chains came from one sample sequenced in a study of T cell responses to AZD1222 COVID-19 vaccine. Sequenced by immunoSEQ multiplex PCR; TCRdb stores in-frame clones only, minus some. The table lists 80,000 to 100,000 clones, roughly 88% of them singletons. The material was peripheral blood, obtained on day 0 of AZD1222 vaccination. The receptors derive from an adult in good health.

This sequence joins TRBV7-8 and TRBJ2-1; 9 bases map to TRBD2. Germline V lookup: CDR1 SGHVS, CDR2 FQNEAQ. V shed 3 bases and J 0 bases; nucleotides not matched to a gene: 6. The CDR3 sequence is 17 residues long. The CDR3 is CASSFAASGASYNEQFF. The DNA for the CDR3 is TGTGCCAGCAGCTTCGCGGCTAGCGGGGCCTCCTACAATGAGCAGTTCTTC.

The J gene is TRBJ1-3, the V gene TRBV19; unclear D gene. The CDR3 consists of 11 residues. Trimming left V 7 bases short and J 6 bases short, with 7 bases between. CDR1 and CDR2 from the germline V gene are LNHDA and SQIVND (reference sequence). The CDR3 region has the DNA TGTGCCAGTAAGGGAGAAAACACCATATATTTT. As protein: CASKGENTIYF.

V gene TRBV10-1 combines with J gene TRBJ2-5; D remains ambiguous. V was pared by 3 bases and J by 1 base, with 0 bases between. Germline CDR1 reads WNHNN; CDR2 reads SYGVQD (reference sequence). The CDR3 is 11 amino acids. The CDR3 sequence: CASSDQETQYF. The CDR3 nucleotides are TGCGCCAGCAGTGACCAAGAGACCCAGTACTTC.

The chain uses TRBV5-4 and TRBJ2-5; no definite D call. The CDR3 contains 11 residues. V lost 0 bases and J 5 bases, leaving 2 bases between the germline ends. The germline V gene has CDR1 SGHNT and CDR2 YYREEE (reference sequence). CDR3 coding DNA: TGTGCCAGCAGCTTGGACGAGACCCAGTACTTC. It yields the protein CASSLDETQYF. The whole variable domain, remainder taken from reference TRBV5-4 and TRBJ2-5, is ETGVTQSPTHLIKTRGQQVTLRCSSQSGHNTVSWYQQALGQGPQFIFQYYREEENGRGNFPPRFSGLQFPNYSSELNVNALELDDSALYLCASSLDETQYFGPGTRLLVL.

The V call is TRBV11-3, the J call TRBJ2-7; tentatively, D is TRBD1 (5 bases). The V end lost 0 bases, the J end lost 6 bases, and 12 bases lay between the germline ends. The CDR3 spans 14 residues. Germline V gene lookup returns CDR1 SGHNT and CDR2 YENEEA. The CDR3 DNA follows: TGTGCCAGCAGCTTAGAGAACGGCCAGGGCGAGCAGTACTTC. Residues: CASSLENGQGEQYF.

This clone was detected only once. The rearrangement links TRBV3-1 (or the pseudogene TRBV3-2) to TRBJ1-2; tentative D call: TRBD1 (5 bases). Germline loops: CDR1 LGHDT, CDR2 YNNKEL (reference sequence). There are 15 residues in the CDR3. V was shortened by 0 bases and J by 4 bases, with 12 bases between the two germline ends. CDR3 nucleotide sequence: TGTGCCAGCAGCCAAGAAGGGACTTGGGGCTATGGCTACACCTTC. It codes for CASSQEGTWGYGYTF.

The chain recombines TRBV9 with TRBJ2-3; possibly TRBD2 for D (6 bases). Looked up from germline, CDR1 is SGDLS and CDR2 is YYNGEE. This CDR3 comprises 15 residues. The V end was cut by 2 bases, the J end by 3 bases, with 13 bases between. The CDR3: CASSVLLAGTDTQYF. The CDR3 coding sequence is TGTGCCAGCAGCGTTTTACTAGCTGGGACAGATACGCAGTATTTT.

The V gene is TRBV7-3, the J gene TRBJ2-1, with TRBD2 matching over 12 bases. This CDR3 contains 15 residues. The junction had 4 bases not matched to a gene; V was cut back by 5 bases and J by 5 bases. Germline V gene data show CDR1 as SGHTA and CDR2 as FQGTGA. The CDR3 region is CASSIRLAGDNEQFF. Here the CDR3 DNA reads TGTGCCAGCAGCATCAGACTAGCGGGGGACAATGAGCAGTTCTTC.

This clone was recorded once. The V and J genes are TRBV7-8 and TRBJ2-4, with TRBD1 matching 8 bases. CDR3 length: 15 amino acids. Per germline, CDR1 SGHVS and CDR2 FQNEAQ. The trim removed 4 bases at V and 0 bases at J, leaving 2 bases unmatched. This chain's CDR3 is CASSSTGVAKNIQYF. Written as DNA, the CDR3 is TGTGCCAGCAGCTCGACAGGGGTAGCCAAAAACATTCAGTACTTC.

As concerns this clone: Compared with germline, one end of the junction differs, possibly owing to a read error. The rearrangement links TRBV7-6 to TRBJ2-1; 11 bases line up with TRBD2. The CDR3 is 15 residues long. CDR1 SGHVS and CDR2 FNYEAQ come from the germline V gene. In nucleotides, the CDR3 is TGTGCCAGCAGCGTAGCGGGGGGGACCTACAATGAGCAGTTCTTC. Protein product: CASSVAGGTYNEQFF. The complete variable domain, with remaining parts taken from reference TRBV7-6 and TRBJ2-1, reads GAGVSQSPRYKVTKRGQDVALRCDPISGHVSLYWYRQALGQGPEFLTYFNYEAQQDKSGLPNDRFSAERPEGSISTLTIQRTEQRDSAMYRCASSVAGGTYNEQFFGPGTRLTVL.

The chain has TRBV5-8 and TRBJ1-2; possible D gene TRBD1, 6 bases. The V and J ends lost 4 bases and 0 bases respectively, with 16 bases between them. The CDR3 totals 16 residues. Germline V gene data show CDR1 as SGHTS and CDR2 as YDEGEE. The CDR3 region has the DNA TGTGCCAGCAGCCCTAAGGGGGGATTCGCTAACTATGGCTACACCTTC. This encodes CASSPKGGFANYGYTF.

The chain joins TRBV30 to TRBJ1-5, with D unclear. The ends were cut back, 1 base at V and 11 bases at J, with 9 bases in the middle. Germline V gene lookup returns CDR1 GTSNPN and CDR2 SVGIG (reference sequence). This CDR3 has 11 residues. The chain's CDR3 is CAWSGGEAQHF. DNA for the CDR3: TGTGCCTGGAGTGGGGGAGAAGCCCAGCATTTT.

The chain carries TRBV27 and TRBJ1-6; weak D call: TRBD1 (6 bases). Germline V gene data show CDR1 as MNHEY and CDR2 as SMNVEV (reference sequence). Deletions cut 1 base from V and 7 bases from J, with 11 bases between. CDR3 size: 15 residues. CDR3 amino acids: CASSLLTRGNSPLHF. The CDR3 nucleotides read TGTGCCAGCAGTTTATTGACCAGGGGAAATTCACCCCTCCACTTT.